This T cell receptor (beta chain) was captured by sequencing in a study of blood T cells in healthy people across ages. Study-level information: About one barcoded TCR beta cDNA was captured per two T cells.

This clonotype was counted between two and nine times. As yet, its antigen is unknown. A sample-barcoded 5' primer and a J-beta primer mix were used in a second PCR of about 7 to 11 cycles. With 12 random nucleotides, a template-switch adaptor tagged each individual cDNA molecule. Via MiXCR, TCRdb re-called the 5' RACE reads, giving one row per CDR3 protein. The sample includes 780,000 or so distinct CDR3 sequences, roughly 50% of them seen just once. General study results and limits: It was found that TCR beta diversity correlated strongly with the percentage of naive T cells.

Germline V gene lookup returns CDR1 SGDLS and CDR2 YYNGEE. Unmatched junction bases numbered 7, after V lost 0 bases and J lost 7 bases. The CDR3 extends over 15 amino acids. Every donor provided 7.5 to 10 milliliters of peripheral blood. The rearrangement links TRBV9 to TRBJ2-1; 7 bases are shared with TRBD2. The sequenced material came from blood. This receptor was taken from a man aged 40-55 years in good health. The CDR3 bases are TGTGCCAGCAGCGTAGCGGCGGGAGTATCTAATGAGCAGTTCTTC. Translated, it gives CASSVAAGVSNEQFF.